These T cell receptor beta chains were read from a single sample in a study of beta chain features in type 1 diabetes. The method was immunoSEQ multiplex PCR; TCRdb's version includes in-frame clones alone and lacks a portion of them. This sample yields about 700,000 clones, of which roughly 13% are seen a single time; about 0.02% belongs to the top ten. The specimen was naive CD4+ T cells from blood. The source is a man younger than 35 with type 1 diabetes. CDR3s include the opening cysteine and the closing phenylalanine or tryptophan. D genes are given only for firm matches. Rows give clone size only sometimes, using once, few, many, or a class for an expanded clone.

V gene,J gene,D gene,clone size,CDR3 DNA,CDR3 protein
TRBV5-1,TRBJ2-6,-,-,TGCGCCAGCAGCGACAGGTTTCCTGGGGCCAACGTCCTGACTTTC,CASSDRFPGANVLTF
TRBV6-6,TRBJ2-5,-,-,TGTGCCAGCAGTTACTCAAGGAGACGAGAGACCCAGTACTTC,CASSYSRRRETQYF
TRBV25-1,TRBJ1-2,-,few,TGTGCCAGCAGGGCAGGGACTGGGAAGGCTCATAACTATGGCTACACCTTC,CASRAGTGKAHNYGYTF
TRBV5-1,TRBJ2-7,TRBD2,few,TGCGCCAGCAGCTTAATTGGTAGCGGGGGTTACGAGCAGTACTTC,CASSLIGSGGYEQYF
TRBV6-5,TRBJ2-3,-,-,TGTGCCAGCAGTTACTCGTTACAGTCAGATACGCAGTATTTT,CASSYSLQSDTQYF
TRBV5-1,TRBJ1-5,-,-,TGCGCCAGCAGCTTGGGTCAGGGGTACCAGCCCCAGCATTTT,CASSLGQGYQPQHF
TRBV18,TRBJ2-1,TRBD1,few,TGTGCCAGCTCACCATTACGGACAGGGGAGTACAATGAGCAGTTCTTC,CASSPLRTGEYNEQFF
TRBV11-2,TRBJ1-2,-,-,TGTGCCAGCAGCTTAGATAGGTCGGGAGGCTACACCTTC,CASSLDRSGGYTF
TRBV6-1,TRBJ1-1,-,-,TGTGCCAGCAGTGTCGGGAGGTACACTGAAGCTTTCTTT,CASSVGRYTEAFF
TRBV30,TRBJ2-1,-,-,TGTGCCTGGAATGAGGGGTTAATCGGTGAGCAGTTCTTC,CAWNEGLIGEQFF
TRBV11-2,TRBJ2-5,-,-,TGTGCCAGCAGCAAACTGACAACCTCGGGGGAAGAGACCCAGTACTTC,CASSKLTTSGEETQYF
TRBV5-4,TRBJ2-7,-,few,TGTGCCAGCAGCTTGGGCTACGAGCAGTACTTC,CASSLGYEQYF
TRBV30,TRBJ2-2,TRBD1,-,TGTGCCTGGAGTGCCACAGGGGCCACCGGGGAGCTGTTTTTT,CAWSATGATGELFF
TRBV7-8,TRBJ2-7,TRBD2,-,TGTGCCAGCAGCTCCGGGACTAGTCTACGCGAGCAGTACTTC,CASSSGTSLREQYF
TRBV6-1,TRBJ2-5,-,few,TGTGCCAGCAGCCCAGGGGCGAGTCAAGAGACCCAGTACTTC,CASSPGASQETQYF
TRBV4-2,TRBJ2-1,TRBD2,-,TGTGCCAGCAGCCCTATAGCGGGGCACGATGAGCAGTTCTTC,CASSPIAGHDEQFF
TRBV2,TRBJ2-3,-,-,TGTGCCAGCAAATTCCGAAGCACAGATACGCAGTATTTT,CASKFRSTDTQYF
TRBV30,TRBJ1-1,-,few,TGTGCCTGGACAGGGTTTGGCTCTGAAGCTTTCTTT,CAWTGFGSEAFF
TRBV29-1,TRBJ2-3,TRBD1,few,TGCAGCGTCGCCGACAGGGTCAGCACAGATACGCAGTATTTT,CSVADRVSTDTQYF
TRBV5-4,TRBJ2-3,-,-,TGTGCCAGCAGCTTGGAGCTTGGGACCCCTGGGACGCAGTATTTT,CASSLELGTPGTQYF
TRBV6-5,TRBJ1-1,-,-,TGTGCCAGCAGCCCCCCCGGGGGATTGGGAGCTTTCTTT,CASSPPGGLGAFF
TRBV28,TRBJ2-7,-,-,TGTGCCAGCAGTATACCTCAGGGGATCGACGAGCAGTACTTC,CASSIPQGIDEQYF
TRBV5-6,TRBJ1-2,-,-,TGTGCCAGCAGCTTGGCTATGCAGACATACTATGGCTACACCTTC,CASSLAMQTYYGYTF
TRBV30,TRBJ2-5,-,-,TGTGCCTGGATAAACAGGACGGCCCAAGAGACCCAGTACTTC,CAWINRTAQETQYF
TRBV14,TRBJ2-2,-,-,TGTGCCAGCAGCCTACACCGGGAGCTGTTTTTT,CASSLHRELFF
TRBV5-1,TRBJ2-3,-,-,TGCGCCAGCAGCTTGACCCAGGGTAGCACAGATACGCAGTATTTT,CASSLTQGSTDTQYF
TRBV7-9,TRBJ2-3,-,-,TGTGCCAGCAGCTTAATGCTGACAAGTGTCTCTCCAGATACGCAGTATTTT,CASSLMLTSVSPDTQYF
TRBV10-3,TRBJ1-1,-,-,TGTGCCATCAGTGGTGTGGGGAACACTGAAGCTTTCTTT,CAISGVGNTEAFF
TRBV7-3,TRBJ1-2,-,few,TGTGCCAGCAGCGCCGGGACGGGCTATGGCTACACCTTC,CASSAGTGYGYTF
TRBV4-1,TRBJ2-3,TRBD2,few,TGCGCCAGCAGCCAAGCTAGCGGGGGAAGCGCAGATACGCAGTATTTT,CASSQASGGSADTQYF
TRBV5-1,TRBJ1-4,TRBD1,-,TGCGCCAGCAGCTTGGGACAGGGAGATGAAAAACTGTTTTTT,CASSLGQGDEKLFF
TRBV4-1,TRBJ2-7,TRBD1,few,TGCGCCAGCAGCCCACAGGGGATTTTATACGAGCAGTACTTC,CASSPQGILYEQYF